Below are 31 T cell receptor gamma chains sequenced from a single sample in a study of γδ T cells in repeated Plasmodium falciparum infection. Flow sorting of PBMC yielded separate Vgamma9/Vdelta2+ and Vdelta2-negative gammadelta T cell populations for bulk repertoire analysis. TCRdb called clones from the multiplex PCR reads again using CATT. The sample contains 20,000 to 30,000 gamma-chain clones, about 2.9% of which appear only once. The material sequenced was gamma-delta T cells from blood. The source of these receptors is a pool of human donors (malaria-infected and uninfected, not separated).

In the case of this clone: Translating this DNA gives a protein that differs at residue 7 from the TCRdb one, which belongs to a much larger clone; a read error is likely, and the protein shown is this translation. There is no J gene call, but TRGV3 is given as the V gene. Germline V gene data show CDR1 as VTNTFY and CDR2 as YDVSTARD (reference sequence). The CDR3 totals 9 residues. CDR3: CATWGPQVF. The DNA for the CDR3 is TGTGCCACCTGGGGGCCCCAGGTCTTT.

This clone was found many times. The protein held in TCRdb is that of a much larger clone and does not match this DNA's translation at residue 13, likely because of a read error; the protein shown is translated from the DNA. This sequence joins TRGV9 and TRGJP. This CDR3 comprises 16 residues. The germline gives CDR1 GITISATS, CDR2 ISYDGTV (reference sequence). CDR3 sequence reads: CALWEYQELGKKSKVF. Here the CDR3 DNA reads TGTGCCTTGTGGGAGTATCAAGAGTTGGGCAAAAAAAGCAAGGTATTT.

This clone appeared many times. The protein TCRdb lists belongs to a much larger clone and differs from this DNA's translation at residue 11, which points to a read error; the protein shown is made from the DNA. J is TRGJP and V is TRGV9. CDR1 is GITISATS, CDR2 ISYDGTV, per germline (reference sequence). CDR3 length: 15 amino acids. The CDR3 nucleotides read TGTGCCTTGTGGGAGGTTGAGTTGGGCAAAAGAATCAAGGTATTT. It yields the protein CALWEVELGKRIKVF.

This clone is judged medium-sized. The chain joins TRGV9 to TRGJ1 or TRGJ2. After removal of 2 bases from V and 1 base from J, the junction contained 5 bases not matched to a gene. The V gene's germline CDR1 is GITISATS and CDR2 ISYDGTV (reference sequence). The CDR3 runs to 14 residues. The DNA of the CDR3 is TGTGCCTTGTGGGAGGAGCGAAATTATTATAAGAAACTCTTT. Translated, it gives CALWEERNYYKKLF.

This clone appeared many times. This is likely an artifact of a read error, given a far larger clone one base away. This chain joins TRGV9 and TRGJ1 or TRGJ2. In germline, CDR1 is GITISATS, CDR2 ISYDGTV (reference sequence). The length of the CDR3 is 12 residues. CDR3 bases: TGTGCCTCGTGGGAGGCGAAACTTAAGAAACTCTTT. Protein sequence: CASWEAKLKKLF.

This clone was detected only a few times. The mismatch at residue 13 between this DNA's translation and the TCRdb protein of a much larger clone likely reflects a read error; the protein shown is translated from the DNA. Called V gene: TRGV2; the J gene was not called. Germline V gene data show CDR1 as EGSNGY and CDR2 as YDSYNSKV. This CDR3 has 15 amino acids. As DNA, the CDR3 is TGTGCCACCTGGGACGGGCAGTTCGTTTATTATAAGGAACTCTTT. Encoded protein: CATWDGQFVYYKELF.

This clone came up many times. TCRdb attributes to this sequence the protein of a much larger clone, which differs from the DNA translation at residue 15; a read error is likely, and the protein displayed is translated from the DNA. The rearrangement uses TRGV5 and TRGJ1 or TRGJ2. TCRdb does not report a J gene; here it was assigned by matching the DNA to germline references. From germline, CDR1 is VINAFY and CDR2 YDVSNSKD. There are 19 residues in the CDR3. The CDR3 region is CATWDRRGIGPKVYHKKLF. The CDR3 nucleotides are TGTGCCACCTGGGACAGGCGTGGGATAGGGCCGAAGGTTTATCATAAGAAACTCTTT.

This clone was seen more than once but under ten times. A read error is likely here: a far larger clone is one base away. This sample also contains other DNA sequences that code for the same CDR3. The V gene is TRGV9, the J gene TRGJ1 or TRGJ2. Assignment of the J gene here rests on matching the DNA to germline, because TCRdb gives none. V lost 1 base to trimming and J lost 10 bases; unmatched junction nucleotides: 13. In germline, CDR1 is GITISATS, CDR2 ISYDGTV (reference sequence). This CDR3 region has 14 residues. CDR3 residues: CALWEVSPRRKKLF. For the CDR3, the DNA is TGTGCCTTGTGGGAGGTATCTCCTCGACGAAAGAAACTCTTT.

At least ten counts were recorded for this clone. The V and J genes are TRGV2 and TRGJ1 or TRGJ2. TCRdb does not report a J gene; here it was assigned by matching the DNA to germline references. This CDR3 contains 14 residues. V shed 0 bases, J shed 4 bases, and the junction held 6 bases outside the gene matches. Germline CDR1 reads EGSNGY; CDR2 reads YDSYNSKV. The CDR3: CATWDGPRYYKKLF. CDR3 coding DNA: TGTGCCACCTGGGACGGGCCCAGGTATTATAAGAAACTCTTT.

Points on this clone: The protein TCRdb gives is from a much larger clone and does not agree with this DNA's translation at residue 6, likely a read error; the protein shown here comes from the DNA. V is TRGV2 and J is TRGJ1 or TRGJ2. The length of the CDR3 is 14 residues. CDR1 is EGSNGY, CDR2 YDSYNSKV, per germline. V shed 3 bases and J 2 bases; nucleotides not matched to a gene: 7. CDR3 sequence reads: CATWDRFYYYKKLF. In nucleotides, the CDR3 is TGTGCCACCTGGGACAGATTTTATTATTATAAGAAACTCTTT.

In this sample, this clone turned up many times. The DNA for the CDR3 is TGTGCCACCTGGGACGGCCGAGTAGGACTCTTT. Translation: CATWDGRVGLF. The chain links TRGV2 to TRGJ1 or TRGJ2. Germline V gives CDR1 EGSNGY, CDR2 YDSYNSKV. Trimming cost V 1 base and J 15 bases; bases outside gene matches: 9. There are 11 residues in the CDR3.

This clone was seen a handful of times. This DNA's translation differs at residue 5 from TCRdb's protein, which comes from a much larger clone; a read error is likely, and the protein shown is translated from the DNA. The chain carries TRGV5 and TRGJP2. The J gene was missing in TCRdb and was found by matching the end of the DNA to germline. The CDR3 consists of 17 residues. Trimming removed 4 bases from V and 3 bases from J; junction bases left unmatched: 14. Germline CDR1 and CDR2: VINAFY and YDVSNSKD. CDR3 nucleotides: TGTGCCACCTGGGAATGGGAGGTTATGGGTAGTGATTGGATCAAGACGTTT. Residues: CATWEWEVMGSDWIKTF.

Turning to this clone: A far bigger clonotype differs at one base, so this is likely a read error. Additional DNA sequences in this sample encode the identical CDR3. The chain links TRGV9 to TRGJ1 or TRGJ2. The CDR3 spans 17 residues. From germline, CDR1 is GITISATS and CDR2 ISYDGTV (reference sequence). The CDR3 DNA reads as TGTGCCTTATGGGAGCCAACAACCCCCTGGAATTATTATAAGAAACTCTTT. This codes for CALWEPTTPWNYYKKLF.

This clone was picked up many times. A much more abundant neighbour one base away suggests this may be a read error. Other DNA sequences in the sample encode the same CDR3. V and J are TRGV4 and TRGJ1 or TRGJ2. This CDR3 is 13 amino acids long. Germline V CDR1 and CDR2: EGSTGY, YDSYTSSV. V dropped 2 bases and J dropped 8; count of bases not matched to a gene: 9. The CDR3 nucleotides are TGTGCCACCTGGGATGCCCGGGGACATAAGAAACTCTTT. Translation: CATWDARGHKKLF.

There are a few counts of this clone. TCRdb assigns this DNA the protein of a much larger clone, which departs from its translation at residue 12; this likely reflects a read error, and the protein shown comes from translating the DNA. The V call is TRGV4, the J call TRGJ1 or TRGJ2. No J gene is reported in TCRdb; it was inferred here by comparing the DNA with germline. This CDR3 is 15 amino acids long. CDR1 EGSTGY and CDR2 YDSYTSSV come from the germline V gene. CDR3 in DNA: TGTGCCACCTGGGATGGGCCTTTGAATTATTATGAGAAACTCTTT. Translation: CATWDGPLNYYEKLF.

In this sample, this clone turned up many times. Only one base separates this from a far larger clonotype, so it likely reflects a read error. The rearrangement joins TRGV3 to TRGJ1 or TRGJ2. CDR1 is VTNTFY, CDR2 YDVSTARD, per germline (reference sequence). The junction had 5 bases not matched to a gene; V was cut back by 3 bases and J by 3 bases. This CDR3 region has 13 residues. The CDR3 here is CATWDGPYYKKLF. CDR3 bases: TGTGCCACCTGGGACGGACCTTATTATAAGAAACTCTTT.

This clone was counted ten times or more. Translating this DNA gives a protein that differs at residue 5 from the TCRdb one, which belongs to a much larger clone; a read error is likely, and the protein shown is this translation. V gene assignment gives TRGV3, but the J gene was left uncalled. The germline V gene has CDR1 VTNTFY and CDR2 YDVSTARD (reference sequence). CDR3 size: 9 residues. The CDR3 DNA reads TGTGCCACCTGGGTCAGGCAGGTCTTT. Translating gives CATWVRQVF.

This clone was detected only a few times. This DNA's translation and the protein TCRdb lists, from a much larger clone, do not match at residue 6, likely due to a read error; the protein shown is translated from the DNA. This rearrangement joins TRGV9 to TRGJ1 or TRGJ2. The J gene was missing in TCRdb and was found by matching the end of the DNA to germline. J lost 5 bases, V lost 2 bases, and 9 bases had no gene match. The V gene's germline CDR1 is GITISATS and CDR2 ISYDGTV (reference sequence). The CDR3 consists of 14 residues. The CDR3 region is CALWEAPGDYKKLF. The DNA of the CDR3 is TGTGCCTTGTGGGAGGCGCCGGGCGATTATAAGAAACTCTTT.

This clone was detected many times. The V call is TRGV8, the J call TRGJ1 or TRGJ2. The germline V gene encodes CDR1 VENAVY and CDR2 YDSYNSRV. The CDR3 is made up of 13 amino acids. V shed 5 bases and J 0 bases; nucleotides not matched to a gene: 4. For the CDR3, the DNA is TGTGCCACCTGGGCTGTGAATTATTATAAGAAACTCTTT. Translating gives CATWAVNYYKKLF.

This clone was detected only a few times. The mismatch at residue 14 between this DNA's translation and the TCRdb protein of a much larger clone likely reflects a read error; the protein shown is translated from the DNA. This chain joins TRGV9 and TRGJP. Matching the DNA to germline supplied the J gene, which TCRdb does not give. Germline V lookup: CDR1 GITISATS, CDR2 ISYDGTV (reference sequence). The CDR3 extends over 19 amino acids. The CDR3 nucleotides read TGTGCCTGCAGCGGGAGTATAAGGGGAGGCGAGTTGGGCAGAAAAATCAAGGTATTT. Its translation is CACSGSIRGGELGRKIKVF.

This clone was counted between two and nine times. The protein in TCRdb stems from a much larger clone and differs at residue 6 from this DNA's translation, likely a read error; here the protein is translated from the DNA. The chain links TRGV9 to TRGJP. The J gene is not listed in TCRdb, so it was assigned here from a DNA match to germline. V trimming: 3 bases; J trimming: 5 bases; junction bases outside the gene matches: 19. The CDR3 sequence is 21 residues long. The germline CDR1 and CDR2 sequences are GITISATS and ISYDGTV (reference sequence). CDR3 loop: CALWEMHGSVRKELGKKIKVF. The CDR3, as DNA: TGTGCCTTGTGGGAGATGCATGGTTCGGTACGTAAAGAGTTGGGCAAAAAAATCAAGGTATTT.

This clone was detected many times. A far larger clone is one nucleotide away, so this likely arose from a read error. The sample carries other DNA sequences with the same CDR3. The chain recombines TRGV9 with TRGJP2. This CDR3 comprises 15 residues. The germline V gene has CDR1 GITISATS and CDR2 ISYDGTV (reference sequence). CDR3 bases: TGTGCCTTGTGGGAGCCGGTCGGTAGTGATTGGATCAAGACTTTT. Protein sequence: CALWEPVGSDWIKTF.

This clone was recorded at least ten times. The protein TCRdb lists belongs to a much larger clone and differs from this DNA's translation at residue 5, which points to a read error; the protein shown is made from the DNA. The CDR3 sequence: CATWGGRGNYYKKLF. The CDR3 region has the DNA TGTGCCACCTGGGGCGGGCGGGGAAATTATTATAAGAAACTCTTT. The chain links TRGV2 to TRGJ1 or TRGJ2. In germline, CDR1 is EGSNGY, CDR2 YDSYNSKV. This CDR3 has 15 residues.

This clone has a handful of counts. V and J are TRGV9 and TRGJ1 or TRGJ2. As TCRdb names no J gene, one was assigned here on the basis of a DNA match to germline. CDR1 and CDR2 from the germline V gene are GITISATS and ISYDGTV (reference sequence). V dropped 6 bases and J dropped 3; count of bases not matched to a gene: 14. The CDR3 is 15 amino acids. CDR3 nucleotides: TGTGCCTTGTGGAGGTGCACTTCCCCTTATTATAAGAAACTCTTT. Protein: CALWRCTSPYYKKLF.

In this sample, this clone turned up many times. The chain couples TRGV4 to TRGJ1 or TRGJ2. V shed 5 bases, J shed 12 bases, and the junction held 13 bases outside the gene matches. The germline CDR1 and CDR2 sequences are EGSTGY and YDSYTSSV. The CDR3 consists of 12 residues. CDR3 sequence reads: CATWGRRHGKLF. The CDR3 DNA follows: TGTGCCACCTGGGGTCGTAGGCATGGGAAACTCTTT.

This clone was seen ten or more times. One end of the junction does not line up with germline, which may come from a read error. The chain is built from TRGV2 and TRGJ1 or TRGJ2. The CDR3 length is 11 residues. The V gene's germline CDR1 is EGSNGY and CDR2 YDSYNSKV. The CDR3 DNA is TGTACCACCTGGGACGGAGCGAAGAAACTCTTT. It encodes CTTWDGAKKLF.

This clone occurred many times. For this DNA, TCRdb reports the protein of a much larger clone, which diverges at residue 8, most likely from a read error; the protein presented here is translated directly from the DNA. The chain uses TRGV4 and TRGJ1 or TRGJ2. This CDR3 has 13 amino acids. V gave up 0 bases and J gave up 6 bases; unmatched junction bases: 5. CDR1 and CDR2 (germline): EGSTGY, YDSYTSSV. As DNA, the CDR3 is TGTGCCACCTGGGATGGGTGGGCTTATAAGAAACTCTTT. Translating it yields CATWDGWAYKKLF.

This clone was detected ten times or more. This DNA translates differently at residue 9 from the TCRdb protein, which is that of a much larger clone; a read error is likely, and the protein shown is the DNA's own translation. The rearrangement uses TRGV9 and TRGJP. The J gene was not available in TCRdb and was assigned here by matching the DNA to germline segments. The V gene end was trimmed by 1 base and the J gene end by 6 bases; junction bases not matched to a gene: 9. The CDR3 is 18 residues long. Germline CDR1 and CDR2: GITISATS and ISYDGTV (reference sequence). The CDR3 sequence is CALWEVIRRELGKKIKVF. The CDR3 DNA reads as TGTGCCTTGTGGGAGGTTATTCGGCGAGAGTTGGGCAAAAAAATCAAGGTATTT.

Turning to this clone: For this DNA, TCRdb reports the protein of a much larger clone, which diverges at residue 9, most likely from a read error; the protein presented here is translated directly from the DNA. V gene TRGV9 combines with J gene TRGJ1 or TRGJ2. Since TCRdb gives no J gene, matching the DNA to germline was used here to assign it. Germline-derived CDR1 and CDR2 are GITISATS and ISYDGTV (reference sequence). The CDR3 runs 14 residues. Trimming at V came to 0 bases and at J to 6 bases, leaving 8 bases not matched to a gene. The CDR3 DNA follows: TGTGCCTTGTGGGAGGTGACGGACTGTTATAAGAAACTCTTT. Translation: CALWEVTDCYKKLF.

At least ten counts were recorded for this clone. A single base is all that separates this from a far larger clone, so a read error is likely. Within the sample, other DNA sequences also encode this same CDR3. The V gene call is TRGV8, and the J gene call is absent. CDR1 is VENAVY and CDR2 is YDSYNSRV in the germline V gene. The CDR3 sequence is 11 residues long. This chain's CDR3 is CATWDRKQKLF. The DNA of the CDR3 is TGTGCCACCTGGGATAGGAAGCAGAAACTCTTC.

With regard to this clone: The protein held in TCRdb is that of a much larger clone and does not match this DNA's translation at residue 2, likely because of a read error; the protein shown is translated from the DNA. The chain links TRGV8 to TRGJ1 or TRGJ2. As TCRdb names no J gene, one was assigned here on the basis of a DNA match to germline. The CDR3 is 11 residues long. The germline CDR1 and CDR2 sequences are VENAVY and YDSYNSRV. For the CDR3, the DNA is TGTACCACCTGGGATAGGAAGCAGAAACTCTTT. Protein sequence: CTTWDRKQKLF.